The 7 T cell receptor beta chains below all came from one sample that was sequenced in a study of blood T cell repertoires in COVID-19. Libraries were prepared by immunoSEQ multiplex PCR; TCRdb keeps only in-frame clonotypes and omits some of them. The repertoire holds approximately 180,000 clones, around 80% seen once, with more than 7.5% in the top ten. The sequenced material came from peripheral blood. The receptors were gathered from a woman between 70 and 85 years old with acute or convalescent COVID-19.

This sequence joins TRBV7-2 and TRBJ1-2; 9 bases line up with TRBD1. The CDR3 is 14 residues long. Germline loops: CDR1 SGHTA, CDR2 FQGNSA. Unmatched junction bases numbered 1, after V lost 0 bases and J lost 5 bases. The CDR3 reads CASSLAGTGYGYTF. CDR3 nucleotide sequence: TGTGCCAGCAGCTTAGCCGGGACAGGGTATGGCTACACCTTC.

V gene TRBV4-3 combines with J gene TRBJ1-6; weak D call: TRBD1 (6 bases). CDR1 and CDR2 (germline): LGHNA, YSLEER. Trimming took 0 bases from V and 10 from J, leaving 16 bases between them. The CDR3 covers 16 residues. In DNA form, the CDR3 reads TGCGCCAGCAGCCAAGATAAGAAGGGGGTGGGATCACCCCTCCACTTT. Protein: CASSQDKKGVGSPLHF.

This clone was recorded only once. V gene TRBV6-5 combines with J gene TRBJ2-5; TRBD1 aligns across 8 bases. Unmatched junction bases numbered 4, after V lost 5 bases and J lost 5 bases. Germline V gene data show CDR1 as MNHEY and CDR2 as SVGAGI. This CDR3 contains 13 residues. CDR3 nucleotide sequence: TGTGCCAGCAGTCGGGACAGGAGGGAGACCCAGTACTTC. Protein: CASSRDRRETQYF.

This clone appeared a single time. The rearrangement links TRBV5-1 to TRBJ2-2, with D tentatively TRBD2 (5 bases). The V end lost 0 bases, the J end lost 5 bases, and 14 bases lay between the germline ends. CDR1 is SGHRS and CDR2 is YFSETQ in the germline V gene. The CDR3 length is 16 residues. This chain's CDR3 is CASSLVAQRLTGELFF. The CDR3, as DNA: TGCGCCAGCAGCTTGGTTGCCCAGCGGTTGACCGGGGAGCTGTTTTTT.

DNA of the CDR3: TGTGCCAGCAGTTCACAGAGCTCCTACGAGCAGTACTTC. This sequence encodes CASSSQSSYEQYF. The chain recombines TRBV6-6 with TRBJ2-7; D gene unclear. V was clipped by 4 bases and J by 0 bases, with 7 bases between them. The CDR3 length is 13 residues. Looked up from germline, CDR1 is MNHNY and CDR2 is SVGAGI (reference sequence).

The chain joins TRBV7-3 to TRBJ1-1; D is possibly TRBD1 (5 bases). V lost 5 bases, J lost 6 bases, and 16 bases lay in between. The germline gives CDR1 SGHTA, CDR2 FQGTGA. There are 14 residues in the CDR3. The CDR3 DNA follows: TGTGCCAGCAGCCCGGACCGGGGGAGGCCTGAAGCTTTCTTT. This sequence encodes CASSPDRGRPEAFF. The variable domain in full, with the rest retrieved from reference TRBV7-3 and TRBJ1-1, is GAGVSQTPSNKVTEKGKYVELRCDPISGHTALYWYRQSLGQGPEFLIYFQGTGAADDSGLPNDRFFAVRPEGSVSTLKIQRTERGDSAVYLCASSPDRGRPEAFFGQGTRLTVV.

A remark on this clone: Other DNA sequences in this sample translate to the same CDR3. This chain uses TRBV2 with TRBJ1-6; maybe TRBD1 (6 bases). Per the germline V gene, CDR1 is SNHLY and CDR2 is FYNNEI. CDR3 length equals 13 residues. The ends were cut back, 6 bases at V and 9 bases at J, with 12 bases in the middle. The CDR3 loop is CASSGGLGSPLHF. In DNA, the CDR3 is TGTGCCAGCAGCGGGGGGCTGGGTTCACCCCTCCACTTT.